Included here is one T cell receptor (beta chain) sequence, with context. Antigen: not known. A junction boundary mismatches the germline segment, possibly from a read error. TCRdb re-analysed the 5' RACE reads in MiXCR, keeping a single row per CDR3 protein. The sample yields 50,000 to 75,000 distinct CDR3 sequences, approximately 7% seen once. This sample is drawn from a study of T cells after yellow fever vaccination. Study-level information: SMART-Seq v4 Ultra Low Input prepared the low-cell-number fractions.

Findings and caveats of the study: Abundant clonotypes from the bulk population could have been carried over as contaminants into FACS-sorted repertoires.

The CDR3 is 15 residues long. Germline V gene sequence: CDR1 DFQATT, CDR2 SNEGSKA (reference sequence). The receptor was isolated from a man younger than 35 who received the YFV17D yellow fever vaccine. The material was CD8+ T cells sorted from PBMCs, obtained on the day of the first yellow fever vaccination. V gene TRBV20-1 combines with J gene TRBJ1-2; 8 bases map to TRBD1. CDR3 DNA sequence: TGCAGTGCCAGAGGTGGGCGGGACAGGTCCTATGGCTACACCTTC. Amino acids: CSARGGRDRSYGYTF.